This T cell receptor beta chain is drawn from a study of blood T cell repertoires in COVID-19. For the study at large: Acute-phase and convalescent COVID-19 samples originated in the United States, Italy and Spain. Nucleic acid was either cDNA or gDNA, and it came from T cells, B-cell-depleted T cells, or PBMCs.

Losses at the gene ends were 7 bases for V and 4 bases for J; bases not matched to a gene: 6. The CDR3 has 14 amino acids. Germline V gene sequence: CDR1 LNHDA, CDR2 SQIVND (reference sequence). Methods used by the authors: Estimation of nucleated cell counts relied on the amplification of reference gene primers. This table comes from immunoSEQ multiplex PCR, and its TCRdb copy is limited to in-frame clones, with some not included. V, J and clone size reflect that table, while D and trimming were determined from the DNA. The repertoire holds around 700,000 clones, with 75% to 90% as singletons. This clone was seen once.

The receptor was isolated from a woman aged 18 to 35 with acute or convalescent COVID-19. Sequenced material: peripheral blood. This chain connects TRBV19 to TRBJ1-5, with 8 bases matching TRBD1. The CDR3 DNA sequence: TGTGCCAGTATGGCCGGGGACAGGAATCAGCCCCAGCATTTT. It yields the protein CASMAGDRNQPQHF.